Listed here are 3 T cell receptor beta chains from one sample, sequenced in a study of OX40 agonist ivuxolimab in advanced cancers. Some clones are missing from TCRdb's copy, which holds only in-frame ones; the method was immunoSEQ multiplex PCR. There are some 77,000 clones in the sample; just over 90% occur only once, and approximately 5% lies in the top ten. The specimen comprised CD4+ or CD8+ T cells sorted from blood, sampled in a trial of the OX40 agonist ivuxolimab. The receptors originated from an adult with an advanced solid tumor such as melanoma, head and neck, liver or kidney cancer.

V is TRBV18 and J is TRBJ2-1, with 9 bases that match TRBD1. With V trimmed by 2 bases and J by 8 bases, 13 bases remained unmatched. The CDR3 length is 17 residues. CDR1 is KGHSH, CDR2 LQKENI, per germline. The CDR3 reads CASSPGIDGTGRDEQFF. The CDR3 bases are TGTGCCAGCTCACCAGGAATCGATGGGACAGGGAGGGATGAGCAGTTCTTC.

A word on this clone: Other DNA sequences in this sample translate to the same CDR3. This chain links TRBV12-5 with TRBJ2-5; D is unresolved. V gave up 1 base and J gave up 5 bases, with 2 bases separating them. This CDR3 has 11 residues. Germline CDR1 LGHNT, CDR2 FRNRAP. This CDR3 is CASGLGETQYF. In DNA form, the CDR3 reads TGTGCTAGTGGTTTGGGGGAGACCCAGTACTTC.

The rearrangement joins TRBV2 to TRBJ2-6; D is ambiguous. V was pared by 6 bases and J by 0 bases, with 9 bases between. The CDR3 has 15 amino acids. Looked up from germline, CDR1 is SNHLY and CDR2 is FYNNEI. The CDR3 nucleotides read TGTGCCAGCAGGCCGTTTAGCTCTGGGGCCAACGTCCTGACTTTC. It is translated as CASRPFSSGANVLTF.